The source of this T cell receptor beta chain is a study of cytomegalovirus exposure and HLA in healthy donors. Healthy people donating bone marrow made up the donors. Study results and limitations: Reports described diagnosis of cytomegalovirus status by the classifier as highly specific and sensitive. The likely origin of a cluster of highly shared sequence variants was a sequencing artifact. Later, an analysis found that common viral pathogens appeared to be linked with several of the most significant clusters.

With regard to this clone: As yet, its antigen is unknown.

13 Jbeta primers and 60 Vbeta primers were used for the PCR. Measured with immunoSEQ multiplex PCR; TCRdb has only the in-frame clones, and not every one. The repertoire consists of around 120,000 clones, with about four fifths occurring once and the leading ten covering around 11%. The CDR3 has 16 residues. V lost 0 bases and J lost 3; bases outside the gene matches: 5. Per germline, CDR1 SGDLS and CDR2 YYNGEE. V usage is TRBV9 and J usage is TRBJ2-2, with TRBD2 matching 7 bases. The specimen was PBMCs. This receptor was obtained from a male donor in good health and CMV-seropositive. The CDR3 DNA reads as TGTGCCAGCAGCGTAGCTGGGCTAGCGGACACCGGGGAGCTGTTTTTT. It is translated as CASSVAGLADTGELFF.